The sample holds a few counts of the clone carrying this TCR beta chain. The V gene's germline CDR1 is SGHRS and CDR2 YFSETQ. The CDR3 has 15 residues. Germline trimming cut 3 bases from V and 3 bases from J; bases unmatched to any gene: 6. Measured with immunoSEQ multiplex PCR; TCRdb has only the in-frame clones, and not every one. This sample has some 80,000 clones, with more than 75% found just once. This entry comes from a study of blood T cell repertoires in COVID-19. The clonotype comes from a human donor in a cohort sampled during active COVID-19. The chain links TRBV5-1 to TRBJ1-3, with TRBD1 matching 7 bases. Source material: peripheral blood. CDR3 region: CASSYTGEGGNTIYF. In nucleotides, the CDR3 is TGCGCCAGCAGCTACACAGGGGAAGGTGGAAACACCATATATTTT.